One T cell receptor beta chain is described in this entry. As yet, its antigen is unknown. CDR1 is KGHSH and CDR2 is LQKENI in the germline V gene. CDR3 length: 14 residues. The V end was cut by 2 bases, the J end by 6 bases, with 14 bases between. Resection was for synchronous oligometastatic disease or a late solitary brain metastasis recurrence. Libraries were prepared by immunoSEQ multiplex PCR; TCRdb keeps only in-frame clonotypes and omits some of them. The sample consists of 3,500 to 4,500 clones, roughly 90% of them appearing once. The data stem from a study of T cells in lung cancer brain metastases. General study results and limits: The analysis could not control for preoperative corticosteroids affecting T cell infiltration in brain metastases.

This sequence was found in a man in his fifties or sixties with non-small cell lung cancer. The sample taken for sequencing was tumor tissue from the primary lung tumor. The chain recombines TRBV18 with TRBJ2-7, with D tentatively TRBD2 (6 bases). The CDR3 protein is CASSPTPVGGEQYF. CDR3 coding DNA: TGTGCCAGCTCACCAACCCCGGTGGGGGGCGAGCAGTACTTC.